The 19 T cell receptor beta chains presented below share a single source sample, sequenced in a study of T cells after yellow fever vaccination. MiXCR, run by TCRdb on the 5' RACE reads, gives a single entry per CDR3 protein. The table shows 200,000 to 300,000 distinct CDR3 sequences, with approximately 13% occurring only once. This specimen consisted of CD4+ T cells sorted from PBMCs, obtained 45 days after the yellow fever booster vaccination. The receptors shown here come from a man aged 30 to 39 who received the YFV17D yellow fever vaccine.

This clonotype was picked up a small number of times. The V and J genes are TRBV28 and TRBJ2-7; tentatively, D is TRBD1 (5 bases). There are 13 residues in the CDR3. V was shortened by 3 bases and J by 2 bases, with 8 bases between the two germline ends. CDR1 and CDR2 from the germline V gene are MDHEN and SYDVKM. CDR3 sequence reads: CASSFDSPYEQYF. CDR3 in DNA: TGTGCCAGCAGTTTTGACAGCCCCTACGAGCAGTACTTC. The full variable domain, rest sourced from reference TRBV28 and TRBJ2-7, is DVKVTQSSRYLVKRTGEKVFLECVQDMDHENMFWYRQDPGLGLRLIYFSYDVKMKEKGDIPEGYSVSREKKERFSLILESASTNQTSMYLCASSFDSPYEQYFGPGTRLTVT.

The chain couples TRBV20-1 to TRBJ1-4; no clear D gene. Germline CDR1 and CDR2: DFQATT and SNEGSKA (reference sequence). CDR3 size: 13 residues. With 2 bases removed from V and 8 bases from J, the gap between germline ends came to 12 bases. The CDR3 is CSARQDHREKLFF. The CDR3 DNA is TGCAGTGCTAGACAGGACCATAGAGAAAAACTGTTTTTT.

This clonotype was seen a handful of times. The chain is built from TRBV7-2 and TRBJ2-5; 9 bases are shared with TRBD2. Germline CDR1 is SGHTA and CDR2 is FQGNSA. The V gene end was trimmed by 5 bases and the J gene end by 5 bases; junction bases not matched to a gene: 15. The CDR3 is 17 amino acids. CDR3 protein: CASSHRGRTSAIETQYF. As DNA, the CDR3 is TGTGCCAGCAGCCACCGGGGCAGGACTAGCGCCATTGAGACCCAGTACTTC. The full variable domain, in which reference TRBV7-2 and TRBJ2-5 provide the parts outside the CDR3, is GAGVSQSPSNKVTEKGKDVELRCDPISGHTALYWYRQSLGQGLEFLIYFQGNSAPDKSGLPSDRFSAERTGGSVSTLTIQRTQQEDSAVYLCASSHRGRTSAIETQYFGPGTRLLVL.

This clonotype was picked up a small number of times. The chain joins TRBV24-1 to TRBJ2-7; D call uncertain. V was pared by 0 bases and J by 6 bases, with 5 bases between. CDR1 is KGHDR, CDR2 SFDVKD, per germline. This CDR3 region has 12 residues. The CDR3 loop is CATSDLNAEQYF. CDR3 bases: TGTGCCACCAGTGATTTGAACGCCGAGCAGTACTTC.

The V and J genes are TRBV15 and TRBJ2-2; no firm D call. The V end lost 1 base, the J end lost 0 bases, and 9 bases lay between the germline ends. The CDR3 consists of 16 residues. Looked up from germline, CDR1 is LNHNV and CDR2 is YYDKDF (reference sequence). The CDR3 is CATSRGSFANTGELFF. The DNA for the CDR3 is TGTGCCACCAGCAGAGGCAGCTTCGCGAACACCGGGGAGCTGTTTTTT.

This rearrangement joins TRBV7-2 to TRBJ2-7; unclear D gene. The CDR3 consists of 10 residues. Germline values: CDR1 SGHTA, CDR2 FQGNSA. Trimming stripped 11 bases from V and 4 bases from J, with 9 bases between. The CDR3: CAYRQYEQYF. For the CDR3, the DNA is TGTGCCTACCGCCAGTACGAGCAGTACTTC.

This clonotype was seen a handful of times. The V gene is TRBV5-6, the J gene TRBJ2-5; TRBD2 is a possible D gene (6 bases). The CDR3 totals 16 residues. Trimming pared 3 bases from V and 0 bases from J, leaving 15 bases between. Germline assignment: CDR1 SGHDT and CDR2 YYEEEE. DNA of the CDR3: TGTGCCAGCAGCTCCGGCCTAGCGAATTACCAAGAGACCCAGTACTTC. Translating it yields CASSSGLANYQETQYF. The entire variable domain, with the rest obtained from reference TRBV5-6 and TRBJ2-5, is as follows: DAGVTQSPTHLIKTRGQQVTLRCSPKSGHDTVSWYQQALGQGPQFIFQYYEEEERQRGNFPDRFSGHQFPNYSSELNVNALLLGDSALYLCASSSGLANYQETQYFGPGTRLLVL.

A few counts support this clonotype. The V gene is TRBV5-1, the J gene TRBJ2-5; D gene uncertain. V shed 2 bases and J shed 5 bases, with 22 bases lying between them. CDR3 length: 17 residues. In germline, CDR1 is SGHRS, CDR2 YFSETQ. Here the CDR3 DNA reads TGCGCCAGCAGCTTATTTCAGTTATCCAACCAAGGGGAGACCCAGTACTTC. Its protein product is CASSLFQLSNQGETQYF.

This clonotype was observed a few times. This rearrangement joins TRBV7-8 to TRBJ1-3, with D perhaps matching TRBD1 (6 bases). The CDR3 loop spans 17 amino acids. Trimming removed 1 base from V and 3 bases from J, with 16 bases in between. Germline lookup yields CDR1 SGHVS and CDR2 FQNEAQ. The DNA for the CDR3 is TGTGCCAGCAGCTTAGGGTCGGGGGCCCCTATTGGAAACACCATATATTTT. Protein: CASSLGSGAPIGNTIYF.

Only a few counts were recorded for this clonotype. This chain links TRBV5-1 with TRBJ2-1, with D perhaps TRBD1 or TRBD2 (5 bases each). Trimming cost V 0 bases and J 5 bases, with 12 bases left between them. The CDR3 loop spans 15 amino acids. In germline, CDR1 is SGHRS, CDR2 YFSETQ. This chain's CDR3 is CASSLVGDPNNEQFF. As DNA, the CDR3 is TGCGCCAGCAGCTTGGTGGGGGACCCTAACAATGAGCAGTTCTTC.

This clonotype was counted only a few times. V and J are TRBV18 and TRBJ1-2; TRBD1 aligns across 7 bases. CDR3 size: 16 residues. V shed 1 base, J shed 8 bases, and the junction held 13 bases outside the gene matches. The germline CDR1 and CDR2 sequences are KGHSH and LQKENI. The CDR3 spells CASSPREGAHVGGYTF. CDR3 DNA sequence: TGTGCCAGCTCACCACGTGAGGGGGCTCACGTGGGAGGCTACACCTTC.

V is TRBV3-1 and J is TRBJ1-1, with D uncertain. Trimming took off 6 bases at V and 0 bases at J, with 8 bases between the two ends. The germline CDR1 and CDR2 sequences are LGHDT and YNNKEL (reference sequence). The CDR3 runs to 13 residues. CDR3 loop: CASRLTVNTEAFF. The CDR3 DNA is TGTGCCAGCAGGCTCACGGTGAACACTGAAGCTTTCTTT.

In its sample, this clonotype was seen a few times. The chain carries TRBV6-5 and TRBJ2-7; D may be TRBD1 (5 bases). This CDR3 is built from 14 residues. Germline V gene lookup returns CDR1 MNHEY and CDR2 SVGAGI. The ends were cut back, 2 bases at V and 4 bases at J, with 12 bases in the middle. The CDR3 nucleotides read TGTGCCAGCAGTTACCAATTAAAGGGGTACGAGCAGTACTTC. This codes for CASSYQLKGYEQYF.

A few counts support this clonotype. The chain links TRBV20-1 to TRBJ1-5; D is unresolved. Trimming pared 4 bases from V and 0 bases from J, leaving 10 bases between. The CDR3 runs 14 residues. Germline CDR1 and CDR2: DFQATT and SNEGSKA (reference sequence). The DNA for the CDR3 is TGCAGTGCTACGGGCCATACTAGCAATCAGCCCCAGCATTTT. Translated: CSATGHTSNQPQHF.

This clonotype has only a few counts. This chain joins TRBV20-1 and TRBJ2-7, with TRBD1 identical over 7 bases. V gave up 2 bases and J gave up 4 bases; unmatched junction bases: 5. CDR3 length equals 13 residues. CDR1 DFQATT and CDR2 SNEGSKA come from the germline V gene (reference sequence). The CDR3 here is CSARRTGEYEQYF. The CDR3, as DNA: TGCAGTGCTAGACGGACAGGAGAGTACGAGCAGTACTTC.

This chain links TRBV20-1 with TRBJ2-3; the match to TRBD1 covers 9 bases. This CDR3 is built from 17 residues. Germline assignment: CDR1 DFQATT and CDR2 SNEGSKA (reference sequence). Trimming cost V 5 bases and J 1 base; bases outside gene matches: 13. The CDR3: CSAPNFRDRARTDTQYF. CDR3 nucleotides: TGCAGTGCTCCTAACTTCCGGGACAGGGCCCGCACAGATACGCAGTATTTT.

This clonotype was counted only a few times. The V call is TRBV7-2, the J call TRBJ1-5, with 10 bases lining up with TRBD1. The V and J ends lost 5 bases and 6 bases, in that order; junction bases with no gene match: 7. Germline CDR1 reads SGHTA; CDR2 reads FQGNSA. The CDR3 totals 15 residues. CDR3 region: CASSLLRDRGQPQHF. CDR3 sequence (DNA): TGTGCCAGCAGCCTCCTTAGGGACAGGGGTCAGCCCCAGCATTTT. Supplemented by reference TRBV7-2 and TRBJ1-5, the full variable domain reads GAGVSQSPSNKVTEKGKDVELRCDPISGHTALYWYRQSLGQGLEFLIYFQGNSAPDKSGLPSDRFSAERTGGSVSTLTIQRTQQEDSAVYLCASSLLRDRGQPQHFGDGTRLSIL.

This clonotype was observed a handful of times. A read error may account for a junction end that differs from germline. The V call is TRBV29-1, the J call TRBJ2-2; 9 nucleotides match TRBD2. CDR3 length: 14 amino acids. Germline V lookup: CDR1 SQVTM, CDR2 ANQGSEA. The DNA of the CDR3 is TGCAGCGTTGTGGGCGGGAGGGCCACCCGGGAGCTGTTTTTT. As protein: CSVVGGRATRELFF.

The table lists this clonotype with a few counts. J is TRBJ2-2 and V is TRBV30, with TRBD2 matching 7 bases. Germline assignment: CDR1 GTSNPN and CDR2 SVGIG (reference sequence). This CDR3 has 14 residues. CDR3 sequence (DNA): TGTGCTTCCCGCGGGAGAGGGAACACCGGGGAGCTGTTTTTT. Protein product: CASRGRGNTGELFF.